This is a list of T cell receptor beta chains from one sample in a study of PD-1 blockade in mismatch repair-deficient tumors. The protocol was immunoSEQ multiplex PCR, while the TCRdb copy is restricted to in-frame clones and leaves out a portion. The sample has tens of thousands of clones, approximately 84% seen once; the top ten hold over 2.5%. Sequencing was performed on PBMCs, taken before pembrolizumab treatment. Receptor source: an adult with mismatch repair-deficient cancer. Each CDR3 is given with its conserved first and last residue. Each record gives: J gene, clone size, V gene, D gene, CDR3 DNA, CDR3 protein. D genes are given only for firm matches. Part of the rows lack a size; the others show once, few, many or a class for expanded clones.

>TRBJ2-3|-|TRBV13|TRBD2
TGTGCCAGCAGCTTACAACTAGCGGGACCCACAGATACGCAGTATTTT
CASSLQLAGPTDTQYF
>TRBJ1-4|once|TRBV30|-
TGTGCCTGGAGTCCCTACGGACAGTCTGAAAAACTGTTTTTT
CAWSPYGQSEKLFF
>TRBJ1-1|-|TRBV27|-
TGTGCCAGCAGTTTAGGGGGCTCTAACACTGAAGCTTTCTTT
CASSLGGSNTEAFF
>TRBJ1-5|-|TRBV10-1|-
TGCGCCAGCAGTGAGAATCTAGAGGGAGGGCAGCCCCAGCATTTT
CASSENLEGGQPQHF
>TRBJ1-5|-|TRBV5-1|-
TGCGCCAGCAGCTTAGGGAGGGGCAATCAGCCCCAGCATTTT
CASSLGRGNQPQHF
>TRBJ2-4|-|TRBV12-5|TRBD2
TGTGCTAGTGGTACTAGCGGGCTAGCCAAAAACATTCAGTACTTC
CASGTSGLAKNIQYF
>TRBJ1-2|medium-sized|TRBV2|-
TGTGCCAGCGCTATAGACAGGCAGACAAACTATGGCTACACCTTC
CASAIDRQTNYGYTF
>TRBJ1-2|-|TRBV6-1|TRBD1
TGTGCCAGCAGTAAACCGGGACAGGTTAACTATGGCTACACCTTC
CASSKPGQVNYGYTF
>TRBJ1-2|-|TRBV5-1|-
TGCGCCAGCAGCTTTGAGGGCAGCAGCTATGGCTACACCTTC
CASSFEGSSYGYTF
>TRBJ1-2|-|TRBV30|-
TGTGCCTGGAGCCCGGCGGGCTATGGCTACACCTTC
CAWSPAGYGYTF
>TRBJ2-2|-|TRBV9|-
TGTGCCAGCAGCATCCCTCGGGAGGGGGCCAACACCGGGGAGCTGTTTTTT
CASSIPREGANTGELFF
>TRBJ2-3|-|TRBV7-3|TRBD1
TGTGCCAGCAGCCGGACAGGGGGCGTAGATACGCAGTATTTT
CASSRTGGVDTQYF
>TRBJ2-2|-|TRBV4-1|-
TGCGCCAGCAGATTATACAGTTGGAACACCGGGGAGCTGTTTTTT
CASRLYSWNTGELFF
>TRBJ1-2|-|TRBV23-1|TRBD1
TGCGCCAGCAGTCAATCGAAAGGGACAGCCTATGGCTACACCTTC
CASSQSKGTAYGYTF
>TRBJ2-7|few|TRBV18|TRBD1
TGTGCCAGCTCACCACGGGGACAGGGGGCATCCTACGAGCAGTACTTC
CASSPRGQGASYEQYF
>TRBJ2-7|few|TRBV10-1|-
TGCGCCAGCAGTGAAACCCTGAGCGTGACCTACGAGCAGTACTTC
CASSETLSVTYEQYF
>TRBJ2-7|-|TRBV6-5|TRBD2
TGTGCCAGCAGACGTACTAGCGGGAGTTCCCACGAGCAGTACTTC
CASRRTSGSSHEQYF